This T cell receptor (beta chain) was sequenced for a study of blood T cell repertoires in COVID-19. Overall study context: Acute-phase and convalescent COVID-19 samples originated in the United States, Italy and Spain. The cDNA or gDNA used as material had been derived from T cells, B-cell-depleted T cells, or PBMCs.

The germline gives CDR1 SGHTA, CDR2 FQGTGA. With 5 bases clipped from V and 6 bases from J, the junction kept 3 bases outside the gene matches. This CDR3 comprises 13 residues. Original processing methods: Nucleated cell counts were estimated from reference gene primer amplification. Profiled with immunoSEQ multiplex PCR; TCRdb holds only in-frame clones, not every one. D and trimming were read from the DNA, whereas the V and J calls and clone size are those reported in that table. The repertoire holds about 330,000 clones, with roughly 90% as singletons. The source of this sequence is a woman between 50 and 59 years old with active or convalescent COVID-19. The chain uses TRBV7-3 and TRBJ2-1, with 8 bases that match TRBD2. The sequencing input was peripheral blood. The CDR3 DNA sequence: TGTGCCAGCAGCGATAGCGGGGCCAATGAGCAGTTCTTC. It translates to CASSDSGANEQFF. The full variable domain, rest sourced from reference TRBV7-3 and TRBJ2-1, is GAGVSQTPSNKVTEKGKYVELRCDPISGHTALYWYRQSLGQGPEFLIYFQGTGAADDSGLPNDRFFAVRPEGSVSTLKIQRTERGDSAVYLCASSDSGANEQFFGPGTRLTVL.